This TCR beta chain was identified in a study of OX40 agonist ivuxolimab in advanced cancers. Study summary: Ivuxolimab, which patients received intravenously every 2 weeks, was dosed at 0.01 to 10 mg/kg.

Germline V gene sequence: CDR1 SEHNR, CDR2 FQNEAQ (reference sequence). The length of the CDR3 is 14 residues. The V end lost 11 bases, the J end lost 6 bases, and 20 bases lay between the germline ends. For this clone: Its specificity is unknown.

Study results and caveats: Dose levels from 0.1 to 3.0 mg/kg saw CD4+ and CD8+ blood T cells expand clonally by week 6. More expanded clones were found, on average, in CD8+ than in CD4+ T cells.

Clones were sequenced by immunoSEQ multiplex PCR, and TCRdb holds only the in-frame ones, with some missing. The profile shows about 57,000 clones, about 93% of them singletons. This sequence was found in an adult with an advanced solid tumor such as melanoma, head and neck, liver or kidney cancer. Material: CD4+ or CD8+ T cells sorted from blood, obtained in a trial of the OX40 agonist ivuxolimab. The chain couples TRBV7-9 to TRBJ2-1; no reliable D call. For the CDR3, the DNA is TGTGCCGCCTCCGGCCCCGCCAGGCCCAATGAGCAGTTCTTC. This gives the protein CAASGPARPNEQFF. Using reference TRBV7-9 and TRBJ2-1 for the parts outside the CDR3, the full variable domain is DTGVSQNPRHKITKRGQNVTFRCDPISEHNRLYWYRQTLGQGPEFLTYFQNEAQLEKSRLLSDRFSAERPKGSFSTLEIQRTEQGDSAMYLCAASGPARPNEQFFGPGTRLTVL.